The following is a TCR beta chain sequence with its context. What it binds is unknown. Expressed TCRB transcripts were sequenced because the entire RNA isolate underwent reverse transcription. TCRdb's copy holds only in-frame clones and misses some; the assay was immunoSEQ multiplex PCR. Altogether approximately 160,000 clones are present, 10% being singletons, with the ten largest covering roughly 0.5%. This sample is part of a study of beta chain features in type 1 diabetes. Study-wide context: The number of sorted cells examined across all samples was under 130,000,000. Whole-study results and caveats: When Type 1 diabetes patients were examined, their TCRB CDR3s proved moderately but significantly shorter in all four CD4+ subsets. Because the template was cDNA, high-expressing cells might be over-represented.

A single heparinised draw of roughly 120 mL on average was taken per donor. All of the sorted populations showed purity greater than 98%. The CDR3 sequence is 14 residues long. Trimming removed 3 bases at V and 2 bases at J, with 11 bases between. Germline V gene data show CDR1 as KGHSH and CDR2 as LQKENI. This clonotype originated in a man aged 30 to 39 with type 1 diabetes. V is TRBV18 and J is TRBJ2-7; D perhaps matches TRBD2 (5 bases). What was sequenced was central memory CD4+ T cells from blood. The CDR3, as DNA: TGTGCCAGCTCACCCGCGAGGGTTACCTACGAGCAGTACTTC. Translating gives CASSPARVTYEQYF.